The source of this T cell receptor beta chain is a study of T cell changes during pregnancy in multiple sclerosis. Only in-frame clones appear in the TCRdb table, and some are missing; sequencing was by immunoSEQ multiplex PCR. The repertoire holds 25,000 to 35,000 clones, with 70% to 90% as singletons. The germline V gene encodes CDR1 SGHNT and CDR2 YENEEA. The CDR3 runs to 14 residues. V was trimmed by 4 bases and J by 2 bases, leaving 12 bases between them. The TCR originated in a female donor with multiple sclerosis, enrolled in a pregnancy study. The specimen comprised CD8+ T cells from peripheral blood mononuclear cells, sampled in the second trimester of pregnancy. This chain uses TRBV11-3 with TRBJ2-7; D ambiguous. In nucleotides, the CDR3 is TGTGCCAGCAGCTCCCTAAAATATCCCTACGAGCAGTACTTC. Translated, it gives CASSSLKYPYEQYF.